The 25 T cell receptor beta chains presented below share a single source sample, sequenced in a study of T cells in Graves' hyperthyroidism and ophthalmopathy. Amplified regions were TCR beta CDR3 sequences from RNA transcripts. HTBI primers were the set used in a first-round RT-PCR of the TCR CDR3. TCRdb reprocessed the multiplex PCR reads via MiXCR and lists one record per CDR3 protein. The profile shows around 620,000 distinct CDR3 sequences, about a sixth of them singletons. Sequenced sample: blood. These receptors all come from a woman aged 30 to 39 with Graves' hyperthyroidism.

This clonotype was observed a handful of times. V usage is TRBV15 and J usage is TRBJ1-5, with D unresolved. Per germline, CDR1 LNHNV and CDR2 YYDKDF (reference sequence). The CDR3 covers 13 residues. V was clipped by 7 bases and J by 4 bases, with 11 bases between them. CDR3 nucleotide sequence: TGTGCCACCACGGGCGGGGATAATCAGCCCCAGCATTTT. Translated, it gives CATTGGDNQPQHF.

Note on this clonotype: One junction end does not reproduce the germline sequence, and a read error may be involved. This sequence joins TRBV7-7 and TRBJ2-2, with D unclear. Germline V gene data show CDR1 as SSHAT and CDR2 as FNYEAQ (reference sequence). The CDR3 spans 15 residues. CDR3 nucleotide sequence: TGTGCTAGCAGCATCACAGTAATGAACACCGGGGAGCTGTTTTTT. Its translation is CASSITVMNTGELFF.

This clonotype has ten or more counts. This chain links TRBV29-1 with TRBJ1-1, with D possibly TRBD1 on 6 matching bases. There are 12 residues in the CDR3. CDR1 SQVTM and CDR2 ANQGSEA come from the germline V gene. V was cut by 7 bases and J by 1 base, with 10 bases left in between. The CDR3 spells CSAGQQNTEAFF. The CDR3 bases are TGCAGCGCCGGACAGCAGAACACTGAAGCTTTCTTT.

This rearrangement joins TRBV9 to TRBJ1-6; D possibly corresponds to TRBD1 (5 bases). Germline CDR1 and CDR2: SGDLS and YYNGEE. This CDR3 region has 13 residues. The V end was cut by 0 bases, the J end by 8 bases, with 6 bases between. CDR3 sequence reads: CASSVGGHSPLHF. As DNA, the CDR3 is TGTGCCAGCAGCGTAGGGGGCCATTCACCCCTCCACTTT. The full variable domain, in which reference TRBV9 and TRBJ1-6 provide the parts outside the CDR3, is DSGVTQTPKHLITATGQRVTLRCSPRSGDLSVYWYQQSLDQGLQFLIQYYNGEERAKGNILERFSAQQFPDLHSELNLSSLELGDSALYFCASSVGGHSPLHFGNGTRLTVT.

The CDR3 sequence is CSAVSGSYEQYF. The CDR3 nucleotides read TGCAGCGCCGTGAGCGGCTCCTACGAGCAGTACTTC. The chain carries TRBV29-1 and TRBJ2-7, with TRBD2 as a possible D gene (5 bases). The CDR3 is 12 amino acids. V was cut by 7 bases and J by 0 bases, with 10 bases left in between. Per the germline V gene, CDR1 is SQVTM and CDR2 is ANQGSEA.

This clonotype was recorded many times. This chain uses TRBV11-3 with TRBJ2-5, with 7 bases aligning to TRBD2. V was clipped by 2 bases and J by 4 bases; unmatched bases: 7. The CDR3 spans 15 residues. The germline CDR1 and CDR2 sequences are SGHNT and YENEEA. The CDR3 is CASSLSAGVGETQYF. CDR3 DNA: TGTGCCAGCAGCTTATCCGCGGGAGTTGGAGAGACCCAGTACTTC.

The CDR3 nucleotides read TGTGCCAGCAGCTCCGGGACAGGGGGGCTGATATCTGAAGCTTTCTTT. Translated: CASSSGTGGLISEAFF. This chain connects TRBV28 to TRBJ1-1, with 11 bases matching TRBD1. CDR3 size: 16 residues. The junction had 12 bases not matched to a gene; V was cut back by 6 bases and J by 6 bases. Germline assignment: CDR1 MDHEN and CDR2 SYDVKM.

The sample holds many counts of this clonotype. The V call is TRBV20-1, the J call TRBJ2-7; 9 bases are shared with TRBD2. V lost 4 bases, J lost 2 bases, and 6 bases stayed unmatched. The CDR3 is 14 amino acids. From germline, CDR1 is DFQATT and CDR2 SNEGSKA (reference sequence). The CDR3 here is CSAKNLAGPYEQYF. As DNA, the CDR3 is TGCAGTGCTAAGAACCTAGCGGGGCCCTACGAGCAGTACTTC.

The table lists this clonotype with many counts. The chain employs TRBV12-3 or TRBV12-4 and TRBJ1-5; D remains ambiguous. The CDR3 has 14 amino acids. V lost 0 bases and J 4 bases, leaving 7 bases between the germline ends. The DNA for the CDR3 is TGTGCCAGCAGTTTAGCGTCAGTAAATCAGCCCCAGCATTTT. Translation: CASSLASVNQPQHF.

This clonotype was observed at least ten times. The chain combines TRBV6-1 with TRBJ2-7; D remains unclear. Germline CDR1 reads MNHNS; CDR2 reads SASEGT. The length of the CDR3 is 14 residues. V gave up 4 bases and J gave up 0 bases, with 10 bases separating them. DNA for the CDR3: TGTGCCAGCAGTGCGATTTCCCTCTCCTACGAGCAGTACTTC. The encoded protein is CASSAISLSYEQYF.

This clonotype was detected ten times or more. J is TRBJ2-3 and V is TRBV2; perhaps D is TRBD1 or TRBD2 (5 bases each). CDR1 and CDR2 from the germline V gene are SNHLY and FYNNEI. The CDR3 contains 14 residues. Trimming removed 7 bases from V and 1 base from J, with 12 bases in between. The CDR3 is CASTGPAGTDTQYF. The CDR3, as DNA: TGTGCCAGCACGGGACCGGCGGGCACAGATACGCAGTATTTT.

This clonotype appeared many times. The chain couples TRBV2 to TRBJ2-1, with 9 bases that match TRBD2. This CDR3 has 12 residues. V shed 8 bases and J 7 bases; nucleotides not matched to a gene: 3. In germline, CDR1 is SNHLY, CDR2 FYNNEI. The CDR3 region is CASRTSENEQFF. The CDR3 DNA is TGTGCCAGCCGGACTAGCGAAAATGAGCAGTTCTTC.

This clonotype was seen repeatedly, ten times or more. The chain links TRBV2 to TRBJ1-6, with 7 bases fitting TRBD1. Germline lookup yields CDR1 SNHLY and CDR2 FYNNEI. With 6 bases clipped from V and 7 bases from J, the junction kept 9 bases outside the gene matches. This CDR3 is 15 amino acids long. The CDR3 region has the DNA TGTGCCAGCAGCGCCCTCCGAGGGGGCAATTCACCCCTCCACTTT. The encoded protein is CASSALRGGNSPLHF.

The rearrangement links TRBV11-1 to TRBJ2-2; 9 nucleotides agree with TRBD2. Germline trimming cut 0 bases from V and 3 bases from J; bases unmatched to any gene: 8. The CDR3 contains 18 residues. The germline V gene has CDR1 SGHAT and CDR2 FQDESV (reference sequence). CDR3 loop: CASSLAFSGSRYTGELFF. The CDR3 bases are TGTGCCAGCAGCTTAGCGTTTAGCGGGAGTCGGTACACCGGGGAGCTGTTTTTT.

This clonotype was counted ten times or more. CDR3 bases: TGTGCCAGCAGTGTCAGGGGGACCTACAATGAGCAGTTCTTC. It specifies CASSVRGTYNEQFF. The genes are TRBV2 and TRBJ2-1; 7 nucleotides match TRBD1. The CDR3 covers 14 residues. Looked up from germline, CDR1 is SNHLY and CDR2 is FYNNEI. The V gene end was trimmed by 4 bases and the J gene end by 2 bases; junction bases not matched to a gene: 2.

This clonotype occurred many times. The V and J genes are TRBV7-2 and TRBJ1-4; possible D gene TRBD1, 6 bases. Trimming left V 5 bases short and J 0 bases short, with 13 bases between. In germline, CDR1 is SGHTA, CDR2 FQGNSA. The CDR3 covers 16 residues. CDR3 amino acids: CASSPQGFATNEKLFF. The CDR3 region has the DNA TGTGCCAGCAGCCCACAGGGTTTTGCAACTAATGAAAAACTGTTTTTT.

This clonotype was recorded many times. The V call is TRBV6-1, the J call TRBJ2-7; 7 bases are a match to TRBD2. There are 15 residues in the CDR3. The V and J ends lost 1 base and 0 bases, in that order; junction bases with no gene match: 3. CDR1 is MNHNS, CDR2 SASEGT, per germline. The CDR3 loop reads CASSEGLADSYEQYF. The CDR3 coding sequence is TGTGCCAGCAGTGAAGGACTAGCAGACTCCTACGAGCAGTACTTC.

This clonotype showed up many times. The rearrangement joins TRBV6-1 to TRBJ2-7, with D possibly TRBD2 on 8 matching bases. Germline V gene lookup returns CDR1 MNHNS and CDR2 SASEGT. The CDR3 runs to 14 residues. Trimming removed 7 bases at V and 1 base at J, with 14 bases between. The CDR3 loop is CASTGGDSSYEQYF. CDR3 nucleotides: TGTGCCAGCACCGGGGGGGACAGTTCCTACGAGCAGTACTTC.

V gene TRBV19 combines with J gene TRBJ1-2, with unresolved D. Per the germline V gene, CDR1 is LNHDA and CDR2 is SQIVND (reference sequence). The V gene lost 5 bases and the J gene lost 4 bases, with 11 bases spanning the gap. The CDR3 sequence is 13 residues long. The CDR3 nucleotides read TGTGCCAGTAGTTACGGACGGATCTATGGCTACACCTTC. Amino acids: CASSYGRIYGYTF.

This clonotype was seen many times. The chain carries TRBV28 and TRBJ2-5, with 7 bases that match TRBD2. Germline CDR1 and CDR2: MDHEN and SYDVKM. The CDR3 loop spans 14 amino acids. The V and J ends lost 3 bases and 3 bases, in that order; junction bases with no gene match: 4. In DNA, the CDR3 is TGTGCCAGCAGTTTTACGGGGGGAAAAGAGACCCAGTACTTC. The encoded protein is CASSFTGGKETQYF.

For this clonotype: A read error may explain this, as a much larger clone is one base away. The V call is TRBV3-2, the J call TRBJ1-3. TRBV3-2 is noted as a pseudogene. The CDR3 spans 14 residues. The CDR3 spells CASSQRDSGNTTYF. Written as DNA, the CDR3 is TGTGCCAGCAGCCAACGAGACTCTGGAAACACCACATATTTT.

In its sample, this clonotype was seen once. The rearrangement joins TRBV5-8 to TRBJ1-6; D gene uncertain. Germline-derived CDR1 and CDR2 are SGHTS and YDEGEE. Trimming removed 1 base at V and 9 bases at J, with 5 bases between. CDR3 length equals 12 residues. CDR3 bases: TGTGCCAGCAGCTTGTTGTCTTCACCCCTCCACTTT. Residues: CASSLLSSPLHF. Full variable domain (outside the CDR3, taken from reference TRBV5-8 and TRBJ1-6): EAGVTQSPTHLIKTRGQQATLRCSPISGHTSVYWYQQALGLGLQFLLWYDEGEERNRGNFPPRFSGRQFPNYSSELNVNALELEDSALYLCASSLLSSPLHFGNGTRLTVT.

In its sample, this clonotype was seen a few times. The V and J genes are TRBV7-9 and TRBJ2-1, with 8 positions matching TRBD1. The length of the CDR3 is 17 residues. Germline V gene data show CDR1 as SEHNR and CDR2 as FQNEAQ (reference sequence). The ends lost 5 bases at V and 5 bases at J; junction bases unmatched: 14. The CDR3 coding sequence is TGTGCCAGCAGCCCTCGACAGGGGACAGCGCGAGACAATGAGCAGTTCTTC. Protein sequence: CASSPRQGTARDNEQFF.

This clonotype has at least ten counts. The V call is TRBV5-1, the J call TRBJ2-7; D is ambiguous. Germline V lookup: CDR1 SGHRS, CDR2 YFSETQ. V lost 0 bases to trimming and J lost 3 bases, with 7 bases between them. The CDR3 consists of 13 residues. The CDR3: CASSLASLYEQYF. The CDR3 DNA reads TGCGCCAGCAGCTTGGCGTCTCTCTACGAGCAGTACTTC.

To note about this clonotype: Possible read error: a much larger clone is one base away. In this CDR3 the conserved last residue, phenylalanine or tryptophan, is missing, so a read error is likely. This chain joins TRBV30 and TRBJ2-4; TRBD2 aligns across 7 bases. V gave up 5 bases and J gave up 4 bases; unmatched junction bases: 2. This CDR3 has 12 amino acids. The germline V gene encodes CDR1 GTSNPN and CDR2 SVGIG (reference sequence). The CDR3 region has the DNA TGTGCCTGGCGGGGACTAAAAAACATTCAGTACCTC. Translation: CAWRGLKNIQYL.